This entry concerns a single T cell receptor (beta chain). The specificity of this receptor is unknown. The record has no base qualities; no much larger clone is one base away. TCRbeta CDR3 regions were amplified from genomic DNA using the immunoSEQ Assay, a bias-controlled multiplex PCR. The authors processed their data as follows. The number of nucleated cells in each sample was estimated from the amplification of reference gene primers within the assay. To quantify the absolute abundance of each unique TCRbeta CDR3 rearrangement, sequence reads were collapsed and filtered. For each sample, productive Simpson clonality was calculated by taking the square root of Simpson's diversity index across productive rearrangements. This is the immuneACCESS table as TCRdb keeps it, with only in-frame sequences that have V and J called. A part of the clones is gone; compared with another copy, unresolved V genes explain less than half, and the rest is unexplained. Clonal size and the V and J genes are those of that table, whereas D and trimming came from the DNA. This sample lists 150,000 or so clones; 70% to 85% were detected once. The top ten clones comprise more than 7.5% of the sample.

Whole blood was collected in K2EDTA tubes by collaborating institutions according to the institutions' own protocols. For TCRbeta analysis, collaborator samples were shipped as frozen whole blood, as isolated PBMCs, or as DNA extracted from either sample type. The sample comes from a study of blood T cell repertoires in COVID-19 (TCRdb year 2020). General notes on the study: Samples from collaborators originated in the United States, Italy and Spain and spanned both the acute and convalescent phases of COVID-19. The prospective study material was composed of cDNA or gDNA derived from T cells, B-cell-depleted T cells, or PBMCs. Subjects who had been exposed to COVID-19, were actively infected with it, or had recovered from it provided the deeply sampled blood TCRbeta repertoires that made up the dataset. The repertoires were released in a freely available public database meant as a resource for research on the immune response to SARS-CoV-2. Samples were obtained from the ongoing ImmuneRACE study (first 160 participants) and from over a thousand subjects provided by 6 global collaborators. Sample metadata almost always included a de-identified subject ID, COVID-19 status, age in years and sex. Where available, HLA class I and class II types were obtained from metadata supplied by the sample provider rather than from assay-based typing.

Compared with germline, V lacks 5 bases and J lacks 0 bases; bases without a gene match: 2. From cysteine to phenylalanine, the CDR3 is 16 amino acids long. Here the CDR3 DNA is all that survives: 48 bases in frame from base 1. CDR1 and CDR2, looked up from the germline V gene, are SGHAT and FQNNGV. Paper-wide results and their limitations: Clinical and demographic metadata were provided uncurated, with the amount varying by source and participant.

The source material was peripheral blood. The rearranged segments are TRBV11-2 and TRBJ2-1, and TRBD2 matches 12 of the central bases. The TCR was taken from a woman in her forties or fifties with acute or convalescent COVID-19. CDR3 region: CASSVTSGSSYNEQFF. The DNA sequence is TGTGCCAGCAGCGTGACTAGCGGGAGCTCCTACAATGAGCAGTTCTTC.